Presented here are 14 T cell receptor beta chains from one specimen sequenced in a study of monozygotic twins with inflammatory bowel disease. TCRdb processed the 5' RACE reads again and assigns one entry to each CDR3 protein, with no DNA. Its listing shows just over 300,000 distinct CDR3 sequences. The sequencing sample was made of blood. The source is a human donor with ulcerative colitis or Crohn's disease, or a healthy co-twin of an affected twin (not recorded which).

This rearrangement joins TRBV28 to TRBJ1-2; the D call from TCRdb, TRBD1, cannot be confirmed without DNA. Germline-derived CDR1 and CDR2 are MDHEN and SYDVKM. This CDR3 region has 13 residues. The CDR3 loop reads CASNQQGIAGYTF.

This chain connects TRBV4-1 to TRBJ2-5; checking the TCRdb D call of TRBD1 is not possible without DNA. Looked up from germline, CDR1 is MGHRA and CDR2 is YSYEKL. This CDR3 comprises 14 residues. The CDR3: CASSQDVSQGTQYF.

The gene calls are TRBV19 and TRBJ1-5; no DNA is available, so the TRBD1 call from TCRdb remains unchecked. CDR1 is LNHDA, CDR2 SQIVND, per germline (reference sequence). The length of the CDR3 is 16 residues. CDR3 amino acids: CASTDRGGPPHQPQHF.

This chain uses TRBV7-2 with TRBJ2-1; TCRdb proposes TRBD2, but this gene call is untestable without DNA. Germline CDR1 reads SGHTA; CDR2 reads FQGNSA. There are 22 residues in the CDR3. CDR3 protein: CASSLWFLAADRRKKPYNEQFF.

The chain's CDR3 is CASSIAQGAGELFF. V is TRBV19 and J is TRBJ2-2; TCRdb lists TRBD1, though no DNA is available to test this call. The CDR3 covers 14 residues. Germline CDR1 reads LNHDA; CDR2 reads SQIVND (reference sequence).

CDR3 region: CASSLRDQGAKNIQYF. The V and J genes are TRBV18 and TRBJ2-4; TCRdb proposes TRBD1, but this gene call is untestable without DNA. CDR1 is KGHSH, CDR2 LQKENI, per germline. The CDR3 has 16 amino acids. Together with reference TRBV18 and TRBJ2-4, the CDR3 gives the full variable domain: NAGVMQNPRHLVRRRGQEARLRCSPMKGHSHVYWYRQLPEEGLKFMVYLQKENIIDESGMPKERFSAEFPKEGPSILRIQQVVRGDSAAYFCASSLRDQGAKNIQYFGAGTRLSVL.

The CDR3 protein is CASSFGLAVTQYF. The genes are TRBV6-5 and TRBJ2-3. Germline V CDR1 and CDR2: MNHEY, SVGAGI. This CDR3 comprises 13 residues.

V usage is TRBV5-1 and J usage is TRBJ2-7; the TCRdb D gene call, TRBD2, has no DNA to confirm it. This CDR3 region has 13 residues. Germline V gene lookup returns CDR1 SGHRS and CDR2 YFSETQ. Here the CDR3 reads CASSVGGAYEQYF.

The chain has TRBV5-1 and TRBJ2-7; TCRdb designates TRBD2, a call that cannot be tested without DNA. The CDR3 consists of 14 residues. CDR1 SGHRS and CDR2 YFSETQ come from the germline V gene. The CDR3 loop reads CASSLVSGTVEQYF.

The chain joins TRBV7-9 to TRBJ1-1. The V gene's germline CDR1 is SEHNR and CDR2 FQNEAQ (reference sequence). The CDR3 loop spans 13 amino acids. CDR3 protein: CASRTGPGGEAFF.

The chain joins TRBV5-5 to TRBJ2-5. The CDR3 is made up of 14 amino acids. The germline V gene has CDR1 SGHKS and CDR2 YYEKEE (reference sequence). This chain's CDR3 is CASSLGGNQETQYF.

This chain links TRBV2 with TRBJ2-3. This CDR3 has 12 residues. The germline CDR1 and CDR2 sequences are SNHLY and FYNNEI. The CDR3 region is CASSPTRDTQYF.

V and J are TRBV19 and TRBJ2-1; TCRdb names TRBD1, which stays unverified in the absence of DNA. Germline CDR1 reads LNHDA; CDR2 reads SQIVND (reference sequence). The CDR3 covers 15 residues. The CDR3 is CASSPGVGGGDEQFF.

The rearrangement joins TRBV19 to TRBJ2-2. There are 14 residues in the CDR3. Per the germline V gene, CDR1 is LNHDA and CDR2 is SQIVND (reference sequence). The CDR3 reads CASSILASTGELFF.